The present TCR beta chain was sequenced within a study of identical twins. Findings and caveats of the study: The analysis was cross-sectional rather than longitudinal within donors. Researchers reported excess low generation probability among twin-shared out-of-frame alpha sequences. There is a chance that invariant MAIT and iNKT cells partially muddied zero-insertion analyses. Whereas memory repertoires showed no such difference, abundant cord blood beta clonotypes carried fewer insertions.

TCRdb reprocessed the 5' RACE reads via MiXCR and lists one record per CDR3 protein. The sample contains 1.5 million to 2 million distinct CDR3 sequences, 25% to 35% of which appear only once. This clonotype was recorded at least ten times. Antigen specificity is unknown. V lost 4 bases and J 3 bases, leaving 14 bases between the germline ends. In germline, CDR1 is SGHTA, CDR2 FQGNSA. CDR3 length: 15 residues. Specimen: cord blood. This chain joins TRBV7-2 and TRBJ2-3; possibly TRBD2 for D (6 bases). This receptor was obtained from a newborn girl in good health. DNA for the CDR3: TGTGCCAGCAGCTCCCCGCCCCTAGCGACAGATACGCAGTATTTT. This gives the protein CASSSPPLATDTQYF.